Each of the 27 T cell receptor beta chains below was sequenced from the same sample in a study of radiotherapy plus CTLA-4 blockade in lung cancer. Sequencing was performed with immunoSEQ multiplex PCR; in TCRdb, only in-frame clones are kept and a portion is missing. Among 60,000 to 85,000 clones listed, roughly 86% were seen once. The specimen comprised peripheral blood, sampled from a patient treated with radiotherapy plus ipilimumab. These receptor sequences come from a human donor with non-small cell lung cancer who had stable disease on radiotherapy plus ipilimumab.

The CDR3 sequence: CASSLGLAAYTGELFF. The CDR3 nucleotides read TGTGCCAGCAGCTTAGGACTAGCAGCGTACACCGGGGAGCTGTTTTTT. The V and J genes are TRBV5-4 and TRBJ2-2; 8 nucleotides agree with TRBD2. J gave up 3 bases and V 2 bases, and 6 bases lay outside the gene matches. The CDR3 spans 16 residues. Germline assignment: CDR1 SGHNT and CDR2 YYREEE (reference sequence).

This chain joins TRBV7-9 and TRBJ2-7; 7 bases agree with TRBD1. This CDR3 comprises 14 residues. The junction had 4 bases not matched to a gene; V was cut back by 0 bases and J by 5 bases. Germline V CDR1 and CDR2: SEHNR, FQNEAQ (reference sequence). The CDR3, as DNA: TGTGCCAGCAGCTTAGCGGAAGGGGGCAACGAGCAGTACTTC. This codes for CASSLAEGGNEQYF.

The rearrangement joins TRBV5-1 to TRBJ1-2; D gene ambiguous. Germline values: CDR1 SGHRS, CDR2 YFSETQ. The CDR3 is made up of 13 amino acids. V lost 0 bases and J 6 bases, leaving 9 bases between the germline ends. The CDR3 coding sequence is TGCGCCAGCAGCTTGGAACGCCTCAATGGCTACACCTTC. Translating gives CASSLERLNGYTF.

The chain combines TRBV28 with TRBJ2-5; D might be TRBD1 (5 bases). Germline V gene data show CDR1 as MDHEN and CDR2 as SYDVKM. Deletions cut 1 base from V and 2 bases from J, with 14 bases between. This CDR3 has 16 amino acids. CDR3 nucleotide sequence: TGTGCCAGCAGTTTATCAGGACATGCGATACAAGAGACCCAGTACTTC. Its translation is CASSLSGHAIQETQYF.

V gene TRBV2 combines with J gene TRBJ2-6; D is unclear. This CDR3 contains 15 residues. Germline V gene lookup returns CDR1 SNHLY and CDR2 FYNNEI. With 7 bases removed from V and 0 bases from J, the gap between germline ends came to 10 bases. CDR3 nucleotide sequence: TGTGCCAGCACCCGCCTTTCCTCTGGGGCCAACGTCCTGACTTTC. Translating it yields CASTRLSSGANVLTF.

The chain couples TRBV2 to TRBJ1-1; D is undetermined. The CDR3 is made up of 13 amino acids. V lost 8 bases and J 6 bases, leaving 16 bases between the germline ends. Per germline, CDR1 SNHLY and CDR2 FYNNEI. CDR3 residues: CASVARGVPEAFF. CDR3 sequence (DNA): TGTGCCAGCGTCGCCCGTGGAGTCCCTGAAGCTTTCTTT.

The V gene is TRBV9, the J gene TRBJ1-4, with 7 bases fitting TRBD1. CDR3 length: 15 residues. CDR1 SGDLS and CDR2 YYNGEE come from the germline V gene. The V and J ends lost 3 bases and 6 bases, in that order; junction bases with no gene match: 8. DNA for the CDR3: TGTGCCAGCAGCGGCAGACAGGGTACGGATGAAAAACTGTTTTTT. It codes for CASSGRQGTDEKLFF.

The V gene is TRBV15, the J gene TRBJ2-5; D gene ambiguous. Germline V gene data show CDR1 as LNHNV and CDR2 as YYDKDF (reference sequence). This CDR3 is built from 13 residues. The V end lost 5 bases, the J end lost 1 base, and 8 bases lay between the germline ends. The CDR3 sequence is CATSGQTQETQYF. The CDR3 DNA reads as TGTGCCACCAGCGGGCAGACCCAAGAGACCCAGTACTTC.

V is TRBV6-1 and J is TRBJ2-7; D is unclear. This CDR3 has 13 amino acids. V was clipped by 8 bases and J by 0 bases, with 11 bases between them. Germline V CDR1 and CDR2: MNHNS, SASEGT. The CDR3 region has the DNA TGTGCCAGCCAACGACTTGACTCCTACGAGCAGTACTTC. Its protein is CASQRLDSYEQYF.

The rearrangement joins TRBV9 to TRBJ2-7, with 7 bases aligning to TRBD1. This CDR3 has 15 amino acids. V lost 0 bases to trimming and J lost 3 bases; unmatched junction nucleotides: 6. Germline CDR1 reads SGDLS; CDR2 reads YYNGEE. The CDR3 DNA reads as TGTGCCAGCAGCGTAGGGGAAGGGGGCTTCTACGAGCAGTACTTC. This gives the protein CASSVGEGGFYEQYF. The full variable domain, with the rest looked up from reference TRBV9 and TRBJ2-7, is DSGVTQTPKHLITATGQRVTLRCSPRSGDLSVYWYQQSLDQGLQFLIQYYNGEERAKGNILERFSAQQFPDLHSELNLSSLELGDSALYFCASSVGEGGFYEQYFGPGTRLTVT.

The rearrangement joins TRBV5-1 to TRBJ1-1; no clear D gene. Germline CDR1 SGHRS, CDR2 YFSETQ. V gave up 5 bases and J gave up 0 bases, with 8 bases separating them. CDR3 length: 13 amino acids. The CDR3 loop is CASRRGMNTEAFF. CDR3 DNA sequence: TGCGCCAGCAGGAGAGGGATGAACACTGAAGCTTTCTTT.

The chain combines TRBV5-6 with TRBJ2-7; 9 nucleotides match TRBD1. This CDR3 spans 15 amino acids. The V and J ends lost 2 bases and 5 bases, in that order; junction bases with no gene match: 8. Germline CDR1 and CDR2: SGHDT and YYEEEE. CDR3: CASSFAPGTGNEQYF. Here the CDR3 DNA reads TGTGCCAGCAGCTTCGCGCCCGGGACAGGGAACGAGCAGTACTTC.

The V gene is TRBV5-1, the J gene TRBJ1-3, with TRBD1 matching 7 bases. CDR1 and CDR2 from the germline V gene are SGHRS and YFSETQ. The CDR3 runs 13 residues. The V and J ends lost 0 bases and 8 bases, in that order; junction bases with no gene match: 2. Here the CDR3 DNA reads TGCGCCAGCAGCTTGGACAGGGGTTACACCATATATTTT. The encoded protein is CASSLDRGYTIYF.

V gene TRBV19 combines with J gene TRBJ2-7, with TRBD1 matching over 12 bases. The germline V gene encodes CDR1 LNHDA and CDR2 SQIVND (reference sequence). The CDR3 runs 15 residues. V shed 5 bases, J shed 7 bases, and the junction held 9 bases outside the gene matches. CDR3 bases: TGTGCCAGTAGTGGACCGGGACAGGGGGCGTTAGAGCAGTACTTC. It specifies CASSGPGQGALEQYF.

The chain joins TRBV5-4 to TRBJ1-2, with TRBD1 identical over 9 bases. The V segment lost 4 bases and the J segment 6 bases; nucleotides outside the gene matches: 7. CDR3 length equals 14 residues. Germline CDR1 and CDR2: SGHNT and YYREEE (reference sequence). CDR3 DNA sequence: TGTGCCAGCAGCGCTCCACAGGGGGCCCATGGCTACACCTTC. Translating gives CASSAPQGAHGYTF.

The chain is built from TRBV7-9 and TRBJ1-3; 8 bases agree with TRBD1. V was pared by 3 bases and J by 0 bases, with 1 base of the junction left unmatched. CDR1 is SEHNR, CDR2 FQNEAQ, per germline (reference sequence). This CDR3 is 15 amino acids long. The CDR3 bases are TGTGCCAGCAGCTTCCAGGGGGCCTCTGGAAACACCATATATTTT. Translating it yields CASSFQGASGNTIYF.

The chain joins TRBV4-2 to TRBJ1-5, with D uncertain. The CDR3 is made up of 14 amino acids. In germline, CDR1 is LGHNA, CDR2 YNFKEQ. Trimming pared 5 bases from V and 4 bases from J, leaving 12 bases between. This CDR3 reads CASSEVSGNQPQHF. In DNA, the CDR3 is TGTGCCAGCAGCGAAGTGTCAGGTAATCAGCCCCAGCATTTT.

The J gene is TRBJ2-5, the V gene TRBV6-5; D gene ambiguous. With the DNA end fitting TRBJ2-7 better, the J assignment may be wrong. In germline, CDR1 is MNHEY, CDR2 SVGAGI. This CDR3 has 15 amino acids. As DNA, the CDR3 is TGTGCCAGCAGTTACGGGCCCCCGACCCTGTACGAGCAGTACTTC. This codes for CASSYGPPTLYEQYF.

In the case of this clone: The junction departs from the called germline gene at one end, perhaps through a read error. V is TRBV4-1 and J is TRBJ2-7, with D maybe TRBD2 (5 bases). The CDR3 consists of 12 residues. From germline, CDR1 is MGHRA and CDR2 YSYEKL. The CDR3 loop is CASSQEEASAFF. The CDR3 DNA is TGCGCCAGCAGCCAAGAGGAGGCAAGCGCGTTCTTC.

The V call is TRBV9, the J call TRBJ2-1; TRBD1 matches at 9 bases. There are 12 residues in the CDR3. V shed 8 bases, J shed 4 bases, and the junction held 1 base outside the gene matches. CDR1 SGDLS and CDR2 YYNGEE come from the germline V gene. Written as DNA, the CDR3 is TGTGCCAGTGGACAGGGGTACAATGAGCAGTTCTTC. This sequence encodes CASGQGYNEQFF.

CDR3 protein: CASSRPGTGRFETQYF. CDR3 DNA: TGTGCCAGCAGCCGCCCCGGGACAGGGAGGTTCGAGACCCAGTACTTC. The chain couples TRBV5-4 to TRBJ2-5; 9 positions match TRBD1. Germline CDR1 is SGHNT and CDR2 is YYREEE (reference sequence). J gave up 5 bases and V 4 bases, and 12 bases lay outside the gene matches. There are 16 residues in the CDR3.

CDR3 loop: CASSARTGGLGYNEQFF. In DNA form, the CDR3 reads TGTGCCAGCAGCGCCCGGACAGGGGGGTTGGGTTACAATGAGCAGTTCTTC. V is TRBV7-6 and J is TRBJ2-1, with 10 bases that match TRBD1. J was trimmed by 4 bases and V by 5 bases; bases with no gene match: 11. Germline values: CDR1 SGHVS, CDR2 FNYEAQ. This CDR3 has 17 residues.

The CDR3 region is CASSLSPKEGRASQPQHF. The CDR3, as DNA: TGTGCCAGCAGCCTCAGCCCAAAAGAGGGCAGGGCGAGCCAGCCCCAGCATTTT. The rearrangement uses TRBV9 and TRBJ1-5, with D possibly being TRBD1 (5 bases). The CDR3 runs to 18 residues. Germline values: CDR1 SGDLS, CDR2 YYNGEE. Trimming stripped 4 bases from V and 7 bases from J, with 27 bases between.

The chain recombines TRBV18 with TRBJ2-2; 9 nucleotides line up with TRBD2. The CDR3 totals 16 residues. The J segment lost 4 bases and the V segment lost 1 base, leaving 4 bases of the junction unmatched. Germline loops: CDR1 KGHSH, CDR2 LQKENI. CDR3 bases: TGTGCCAGCTCACCACAGGCTAGCGGGGCCACCGGGGAGCTGTTTTTT. Translated, it gives CASSPQASGATGELFF.

The chain has TRBV29-1 and TRBJ2-7; perhaps TRBD2 as D (6 bases). Trimming stripped 4 bases from V and 3 bases from J, with 13 bases between. Germline lookup yields CDR1 SQVTM and CDR2 ANQGSEA. This CDR3 has 13 residues. DNA of the CDR3: TGCAGCGTTGGGGGCCTAGCGTACTACGAGCAGTACTTC. Protein product: CSVGGLAYYEQYF.

Points on this clone: One end of the junction is discordant with germline, which a read error may explain. J is TRBJ2-1 and V is TRBV7-2; D possibly corresponds to TRBD2 (6 bases). This CDR3 is 10 amino acids long. Germline V gives CDR1 SGHTA, CDR2 FQGNSA. The DNA of the CDR3 is TGTGCCAGCAGCTTAAGACTAGGGGTCTTC. Translating gives CASSLRLGVF.

The chain has TRBV2 and TRBJ2-2; TRBD2 matches at 7 bases. V shed 6 bases, J shed 1 base, and the junction held 5 bases outside the gene matches. The CDR3 extends over 15 amino acids. From germline, CDR1 is SNHLY and CDR2 FYNNEI. CDR3 protein: CASRTGGVNTGELFF. In DNA form, the CDR3 reads TGTGCCAGCAGGACGGGGGGAGTGAACACCGGGGAGCTGTTTTTT.